This TCR beta chain was identified in a study of CD8+ T cells in alopecia areata. This clone was detected only a few times. Its matching antigen is unknown. Sequencing used cDNA as its template, made by extracting RNA and reverse transcribing it. Produced via immunoSEQ multiplex PCR; TCRdb's table is partial and in-frame only. The sample includes some 120,000 clones, about 46% of them seen just once. Study-wide findings and caveats: Elevated clonality characterized lesional scalp relative to normal scalp, particularly in alopecia totalis/universalis. When scalp samples are sequenced, resident alphabeta T cells of normal skin are also captured.

The TCR originated in a human donor with alopecia areata. The sequencing sample was made of NKG2D-low CD8+ T cells sorted from blood.

The CDR3 region is CSVALAETYEQYF. The CDR3 region has the DNA TGCAGCGTTGCTCTAGCGGAGACTTACGAGCAGTACTTC. This chain uses TRBV29-1 with TRBJ2-7; 7 bases align to TRBD2. The trim removed 4 bases at V and 4 bases at J, leaving 7 bases unmatched. This CDR3 spans 13 amino acids. CDR1 and CDR2 (germline): SQVTM, ANQGSEA.